These 29 T cell receptor beta chains were all obtained from the same sample, sequenced in a study of CD8+CD57+ T cells in acquired aplastic anemia. The study profiled TCR beta VDJ and CDR3 using genomic DNA as template. TCRdb re-called the reads with MiXCR, one entry per CDR3 protein. The sample carries just over 450,000 distinct CDR3 sequences, 25% to 40% recorded once. The patients chosen for sequencing had shown expansion of CD8+CD57+ cells (detected by flow cytometry). The sample consisted of sorted CD4+, CD8+, or CD8+CD57+ T cells (not recorded which) from PBMCs. The receptors originated from a human donor with aplastic anemia.

This clonotype came up many times. The chain is built from TRBV24-1 and TRBJ2-5, with D unresolved. Germline V gene lookup returns CDR1 KGHDR and CDR2 SFDVKD. The CDR3 has 17 residues. The germline V and J ends were trimmed by 5 bases and 4 bases, with 22 bases remaining between them. The CDR3 region has the DNA TGTGCCACCAGTGGGAGTTCCGCGCCGGGTTGGGGAGAGACCCAGTACTTC. Its translation is CATSGSSAPGWGETQYF.

The CDR3 DNA is TGTGCCACCAGTGAAGCCGGGACAGAGAATTCACCCCTCCACTTT. Its translation: CATSEAGTENSPLHF. This chain links TRBV7-8 with TRBJ1-6; TRBD1 aligns across 7 bases. The CDR3 length is 15 residues. V shed 10 bases, J shed 7 bases, and the junction held 13 bases outside the gene matches. From germline, CDR1 is SGHVS and CDR2 FQNEAQ.

This clonotype was counted at least ten times. The chain has TRBV2 and TRBJ2-7, with D possibly matching TRBD1 (6 bases). Trimming took off 1 base at V and 4 bases at J, with 17 bases between the two ends. Germline V gene data show CDR1 as SNHLY and CDR2 as FYNNEI. The CDR3 runs 16 residues. CDR3 bases: TGTGCCAGCAGTGAAGATCGGCGGCCAGGGGTTTACGAGCAGTACTTC. It specifies CASSEDRRPGVYEQYF.

This chain uses TRBV5-1 with TRBJ2-7; the match to TRBD2 covers 9 bases. The V and J ends lost 5 bases and 2 bases, in that order; junction bases with no gene match: 11. Germline assignment: CDR1 SGHRS and CDR2 YFSETQ. The CDR3 sequence is 16 residues long. The DNA for the CDR3 is TGCGCCAGCAGGGGGGAAGGGGCTAGCGGGACCTACGAGCAGTACTTC. It codes for CASRGEGASGTYEQYF.

The chain carries TRBV12-3 or TRBV12-4 and TRBJ1-5; no definite D call. This CDR3 region has 16 residues. Trimming shortened V by 3 bases and J by 5 bases, and 17 bases separated the two germline ends. The CDR3: CASSFSGAPHYQPQHF. CDR3 nucleotides: TGTGCCAGCAGTTTTTCGGGAGCGCCCCACTATCAGCCCCAGCATTTT.

The rearrangement uses TRBV11-2 and TRBJ2-3; D gene ambiguous. Germline loops: CDR1 SGHAT, CDR2 FQNNGV. The CDR3 has 13 amino acids. The ends were cut back, 0 bases at V and 3 bases at J, with 4 bases in the middle. CDR3 sequence reads: CASSLDETDTQYF. DNA for the CDR3: TGTGCCAGCAGCTTAGATGAAACAGATACGCAGTATTTT.

The CDR3, as DNA: TGTGCCAGCAGGGGAGGGAACAATCAGCCCCAGCATTTT. It yields the protein CASRGGNNQPQHF. This chain joins TRBV7-2 and TRBJ1-5; no firm D call. Trimming stripped 6 bases from V and 3 bases from J, with 9 bases between. Per germline, CDR1 SGHTA and CDR2 FQGNSA. The CDR3 extends over 13 amino acids.

The chain joins TRBV19 to TRBJ1-5; a possible D gene is TRBD1 (5 bases). The CDR3 totals 19 residues. Trimming cost V 6 bases and J 0 bases, with 24 bases left between them. Germline V gives CDR1 LNHDA, CDR2 SQIVND (reference sequence). The CDR3: CASRMGGGLTQFSNQPQHF. For the CDR3, the DNA is TGTGCCAGTAGAATGGGGGGGGGTCTCACACAATTTAGCAATCAGCCCCAGCATTTT.

Only one count was recorded for this clonotype. The gene calls are TRBV25-1 and TRBJ2-7; D gene uncertain. This CDR3 comprises 12 residues. Germline values: CDR1 MGHDK, CDR2 SYGVNS. V lost 4 bases, J lost 3 bases, and 7 bases lay in between. CDR3 nucleotides: TGTGCCAGCAGTGGTCCCGTCTACGAGCAGTACTTC. The encoded protein is CASSGPVYEQYF.

This clonotype was picked up many times. The gene calls are TRBV7-9 and TRBJ2-7; TRBD1 or TRBD2 may be the D gene (5 bases each). CDR3 size: 12 residues. Per germline, CDR1 SEHNR and CDR2 FQNEAQ (reference sequence). With 5 bases removed from V and 6 bases from J, the gap between germline ends came to 11 bases. The CDR3, as DNA: TGTGCCAGCAGCCCCCGAGGGACCGAGCAGTACTTC. Translation: CASSPRGTEQYF.

This clonotype was observed many times. The J gene is TRBJ1-6, the V gene TRBV20-1; no clear D gene. Per germline, CDR1 DFQATT and CDR2 SNEGSKA (reference sequence). The CDR3 is made up of 13 amino acids. The ends were cut back, 0 bases at V and 8 bases at J, with 8 bases in the middle. The CDR3 bases are TGCAGTGCTAGAGATGTGCGGGATTCACCCCTCCACTTT. Amino acid sequence: CSARDVRDSPLHF.

In regard to this clonotype: This may be a read error, as it is one base from a much larger clone. The chain links TRBV24-1 to TRBJ2-5, with D maybe TRBD2 (5 bases). The CDR3 loop spans 14 amino acids. The germline V gene encodes CDR1 KGHDR and CDR2 SFDVKD. For the CDR3, the DNA is TGTGCCACAGTGCGGGCTCGCCTCCAAGAGGCCCAGTACTTC. This translates into CATVRARLQEAQYF.

This clonotype was found a few times. The chain carries TRBV6-5 and TRBJ1-4; D not certain. This CDR3 is 15 amino acids long. V was clipped by 0 bases and J by 2 bases, with 7 bases between them. Germline loops: CDR1 MNHEY, CDR2 SVGAGI. CDR3 residues: CASSYSTLTNEKLFF. Here the CDR3 DNA reads TGTGCCAGCAGTTACTCGACGTTGACTAATGAAAAACTGTTTTTT.

This clonotype was found many times. The genes are TRBV2 and TRBJ2-5, with a tentative D call TRBD1 (6 bases). The CDR3 covers 12 residues. Germline V gene data show CDR1 as SNHLY and CDR2 as FYNNEI. V was pared by 8 bases and J by 5 bases, with 12 bases between. The CDR3: CASFQGSETQYF. The CDR3 region has the DNA TGTGCCAGCTTCCAGGGGAGCGAGACCCAGTACTTC.

With regard to this clonotype: This may be a read error: a much more frequent sequence differs by one nucleotide. The V and J genes are TRBV20-1 and TRBJ2-2; 13 bases fit TRBD2. The CDR3 runs 14 residues. Germline V gene lookup returns CDR1 DFQATT and CDR2 SNEGSKA (reference sequence). With V trimmed by 5 bases and J by 6 bases, 3 bases remained unmatched. The CDR3 DNA reads as TGCAGTGCTTGGACTAGCGGGAGCCCCGGGGAGCTGTTTTTT. It yields the protein CSAWTSGSPGELFF.

V usage is TRBV7-8 and J usage is TRBJ1-1; D unclear. CDR1 is SGHVS, CDR2 FQNEAQ, per germline. This CDR3 comprises 15 residues. V lost 0 bases and J 0 bases, leaving 8 bases between the germline ends. In DNA form, the CDR3 reads TGTGCCAGCAGCTTAGCGCGGGTTATGAACACTGAAGCTTTCTTT. Encoded protein: CASSLARVMNTEAFF.

The chain couples TRBV5-4 to TRBJ2-5; possible D gene TRBD1, 6 bases. The CDR3 extends over 14 amino acids. Trimming pared 0 bases from V and 5 bases from J, leaving 11 bases between. The V gene's germline CDR1 is SGHNT and CDR2 YYREEE (reference sequence). The CDR3 sequence: CASSLGAGVETQYF. DNA for the CDR3: TGTGCCAGCAGCTTGGGGGCAGGGGTGGAGACCCAGTACTTC.

Ten or more counts support this clonotype. The chain carries TRBV19 and TRBJ1-1, with D possibly TRBD1 on 5 matching bases. This CDR3 is built from 15 residues. Per germline, CDR1 LNHDA and CDR2 SQIVND (reference sequence). V dropped 6 bases and J dropped 4 bases, with 18 bases sitting between them. The CDR3 reads CASSTEGTVSTEAFF. The CDR3 DNA is TGTGCCAGTAGCACCGAGGGGACCGTTAGCACTGAAGCTTTCTTT.

Only a few counts were recorded for this clonotype. The rearrangement links TRBV27 to TRBJ2-7, with D maybe TRBD2 (7 bases). The V gene lost 5 bases and the J gene lost 7 bases, with 24 bases spanning the gap. Germline V gene sequence: CDR1 MNHEY, CDR2 SMNVEV (reference sequence). There are 16 residues in the CDR3. The CDR3 reads CASSPRTDPTRGEQYF. CDR3 nucleotide sequence: TGTGCCAGCAGTCCGAGGACAGACCCAACGCGGGGGGAGCAGTACTTC.

This clonotype has a handful of counts. The chain combines TRBV12-3 or TRBV12-4 with TRBJ1-2, with D possibly matching TRBD1 (6 bases). V gave up 1 base and J gave up 0 bases, with 12 bases separating them. There are 16 residues in the CDR3. The CDR3, as DNA: TGTGCCAGCAGTTTAGGGGGGGCGCGTCCTAACTATGGCTACACCTTC. Translation gives CASSLGGARPNYGYTF.

This clonotype was found a few times. The V call is TRBV11-2, the J call TRBJ1-1; possible D gene TRBD1, 5 bases. The CDR3 loop spans 16 amino acids. In germline, CDR1 is SGHAT, CDR2 FQNNGV. Deletions cut 1 base from V and 2 bases from J, with 14 bases between. Written as DNA, the CDR3 is TGTGCCAGCAGCTTAGGCAGGATAGGGGCAAACACTGAAGCTTTCTTT. This sequence encodes CASSLGRIGANTEAFF.

This clonotype was detected many times. V gene TRBV19 combines with J gene TRBJ1-6; TRBD1 matches at 7 bases. The CDR3 is 16 residues long. Trimming cost V 5 bases and J 5 bases; bases outside gene matches: 9. CDR1 LNHDA and CDR2 SQIVND come from the germline V gene (reference sequence). The chain's CDR3 is CASSVPRTGDNSPLHF. The DNA for the CDR3 is TGTGCCAGTAGTGTCCCGCGGACAGGAGATAATTCACCCCTCCACTTT.

This clonotype was recorded at least ten times. V is TRBV7-9 and J is TRBJ2-7; D unresolved. This CDR3 contains 11 residues. Germline V gene data show CDR1 as SEHNR and CDR2 as FQNEAQ (reference sequence). V was cut by 5 bases and J by 3 bases, with 5 bases left in between. CDR3 nucleotide sequence: TGTGCCAGCAGCCGCAGCTACGAGCAGTACTTC. The encoded protein is CASSRSYEQYF.

The sample holds a few counts of this clonotype. Here the CDR3 reads CSASLRGGGYTQYF. The CDR3 DNA follows: TGCAGTGCTAGTCTGCGGGGGGGCGGGTATACGCAGTATTTT. The chain recombines TRBV20-1 with TRBJ2-3; 9 bases line up with TRBD2. After removal of 3 bases from V and 7 bases from J, the junction contained 8 bases not matched to a gene. This CDR3 contains 14 residues. Germline V gene lookup returns CDR1 DFQATT and CDR2 SNEGSKA (reference sequence).

There are a few counts of this clonotype. The J gene is TRBJ1-6, the V gene TRBV11-1, with 10 bases identical to TRBD1. The germline V gene has CDR1 SGHAT and CDR2 FQDESV (reference sequence). Trimming removed 4 bases from V and 9 bases from J; junction bases left unmatched: 12. This CDR3 spans 17 amino acids. CDR3 DNA sequence: TGTGCCAGCAGCTCCCGGACGACTGGACAGGGGGGTTCACCCCTCCACTTT. This encodes CASSSRTTGQGGSPLHF.

This clonotype was seen ten or more times. The V gene is TRBV10-2, the J gene TRBJ1-1; D ambiguous. V was trimmed by 2 bases and J by 6 bases, leaving 22 bases between them. CDR1 is WSHSY and CDR2 is SAAADI in the germline V gene. This CDR3 region has 17 residues. The CDR3 DNA is TGCGCCAGCAGTGAGCCCTGGAGGAGAACCCTGACTCCTGAAGCTTTCTTT. The encoded protein is CASSEPWRRTLTPEAFF.

This clonotype was seen many times. The chain joins TRBV10-3 to TRBJ1-1, with D possibly TRBD1 on 5 matching bases. CDR3 length equals 17 residues. Germline CDR1 is ENHRY and CDR2 is SYGVKD. V was pared by 0 bases and J by 2 bases, with 16 bases between. CDR3 protein: CAISESSGPAVNTEAFF. The CDR3 DNA reads as TGTGCCATCAGTGAGTCGTCGGGGCCCGCCGTCAACACTGAAGCTTTCTTT.

The rearrangement uses TRBV20-1 and TRBJ1-1, with unresolved D. This CDR3 spans 15 amino acids. The germline V gene encodes CDR1 DFQATT and CDR2 SNEGSKA (reference sequence). V was shortened by 3 bases and J by 0 bases, with 14 bases between the two germline ends. The chain's CDR3 is CSAREWGTVNTEAFF. The CDR3 coding sequence is TGCAGTGCTAGGGAGTGGGGTACAGTGAACACTGAAGCTTTCTTT.

The sample holds a few counts of this clonotype. The junction departs from the called germline gene at one end, perhaps through a read error. V gene TRBV25-1 combines with J gene TRBJ2-2; 7 bases are a match to TRBD2. The CDR3 sequence is 15 residues long. Germline values: CDR1 MGHDK, CDR2 SYGVNS. CDR3 loop: CASSQDTGGTGELFF. In DNA form, the CDR3 reads TGCGCCAGCAGCCAAGATACGGGGGGCACCGGGGAGCTGTTTTTT. The full variable domain, rest sourced from reference TRBV25-1 and TRBJ2-2, is EADIYQTPRYLVIGTGKKITLECSQTMGHDKMYWYQQDPGMELHLIHYSYGVNSTEKGDLSSESTVSRIRTEHFPLTLESARPSHTSQYLCASSQDTGGTGELFFGEGSRLTVL.